This T cell receptor beta chain was captured in a study of CD8 T cells in ankylosing spondylitis. Remarks on this clonotype: This may stem from a read error, because a much larger clone lies one nucleotide away.

This CDR3 is built from 16 residues. Germline V gene sequence: CDR1 SQVTM, CDR2 ANQGSEA. The V segment lost 5 bases and the J segment 1 base; nucleotides outside the gene matches: 7. TCRdb reprocessed the 5' RACE reads with MiXCR, giving one entry per CDR3 protein. This table has 250,000 to 300,000 distinct CDR3 sequences, 20% appearing once. Input material: blood, either unsorted or a sorted T cell fraction (not recorded which). The chain is built from TRBV29-1 and TRBJ2-1; 11 bases map to TRBD2. The clonotype comes from a male donor with ankylosing spondylitis or in good health (not recorded which). CDR3 in DNA: TGCAGCGTTACCCCGGGACTAGCGGATTCCTACAATGAGCAGTTCTTC. This sequence encodes CSVTPGLADSYNEQFF.